The 6 T cell receptor beta chains listed next were all sequenced from one sample in a study of control samples from healthy donors and cancer patients. Only in-frame clones appear in the TCRdb table, and some are missing; sequencing was by immunoSEQ multiplex PCR. The repertoire includes roughly 90,000 clones, roughly 78% of them detected once, and around 10% sits in the top ten. The sample consisted of blood. These receptors came from a woman aged 60-70 years in good health.

This clone showed up just a few times. The J gene is TRBJ1-6, the V gene TRBV12-3 or TRBV12-4; D unclear. V was trimmed by 7 bases and J by 9 bases, leaving 13 bases between them. This CDR3 region has 13 residues. In nucleotides, the CDR3 is TGTGCCAGCACCACCGAAAGGGTTTCACCCCTCCACTTT. Protein product: CASTTERVSPLHF.

The chain recombines TRBV18 with TRBJ2-7; D call uncertain. Germline loops: CDR1 KGHSH, CDR2 LQKENI. Trimming took off 2 bases at V and 0 bases at J, with 8 bases between the two ends. The CDR3 contains 14 residues. CDR3 residues: CASSPSGGSYEQYF. The DNA of the CDR3 is TGTGCCAGCTCACCAAGTGGTGGCTCCTACGAGCAGTACTTC.

This sequence joins TRBV7-9 and TRBJ1-2; D is possibly TRBD1 (6 bases). Trimming pared 1 base from V and 4 bases from J, leaving 13 bases between. Germline assignment: CDR1 SEHNR and CDR2 FQNEAQ (reference sequence). This CDR3 has 15 residues. CDR3 sequence: CASSLDPTGTYGYTF. In nucleotides, the CDR3 is TGTGCCAGCAGCTTAGACCCTACAGGGACCTATGGCTACACCTTC.

The chain uses TRBV10-3 and TRBJ1-5, with 7 bases identical to TRBD1. CDR1 ENHRY and CDR2 SYGVKD come from the germline V gene. The CDR3 covers 15 residues. The V segment lost 5 bases and the J segment 6 bases; nucleotides outside the gene matches: 10. This CDR3 reads CAISQGGGSAQPQHF. The CDR3 DNA reads TGTGCCATCAGTCAGGGAGGGGGCTCAGCTCAGCCCCAGCATTTT.

In its sample, this clone was seen once. This sequence joins TRBV11-2 and TRBJ2-2, with D perhaps matching TRBD2 (6 bases). The CDR3 runs to 15 residues. Trimming took 1 base from V and 3 from J, leaving 9 bases between them. Germline V CDR1 and CDR2: SGHAT, FQNNGV. CDR3 nucleotide sequence: TGTGCCAGCAGCTTAGGCGGGGTTTACACCGGGGAGCTGTTTTTT. Protein sequence: CASSLGGVYTGELFF.

This chain uses TRBV7-9 with TRBJ1-1; D unresolved. V lost 2 bases and J lost 4, with 8 bases in between. This CDR3 has 13 amino acids. Germline CDR1 reads SEHNR; CDR2 reads FQNEAQ (reference sequence). CDR3 sequence: CASSLSASTEAFF. Here the CDR3 DNA reads TGTGCCAGCAGCTTATCGGCGAGCACTGAAGCTTTCTTT.